The next 27 T cell receptor beta chains were all read from a single sample in a study of TIL therapy for anti-PD-1-resistant metastatic lung cancer. Sequencing used immunoSEQ v3. TCRdb's copy holds only in-frame clones and misses some; the assay was immunoSEQ multiplex PCR. The sample carries 9,100 or so clones, over 70% recorded once. Time point specified: pre-treatment sample, taken before nivolumab and TIL therapy. Pleural nodules or supraclavicular lymph nodes made up most of the excised metastases sampled. The material sequenced was tumor tissue, taken at baseline. The receptors come from a person aged 30 to 80 with non-small cell lung cancer.

The V call is TRBV2, the J call TRBJ2-4, with D possibly being TRBD2 (5 bases). The CDR3 loop spans 15 amino acids. Trimming shortened V by 6 bases and J by 0 bases, and 12 bases separated the two germline ends. Germline-derived CDR1 and CDR2 are SNHLY and FYNNEI. The CDR3 here is CASSQTGVAKNIQYF. DNA of the CDR3: TGTGCCAGCAGCCAGACCGGGGTAGCCAAAAACATTCAGTACTTC.

The chain is built from TRBV4-2 and TRBJ1-4, with D maybe TRBD1 (6 bases). The length of the CDR3 is 14 residues. Germline assignment: CDR1 LGHNA and CDR2 YNFKEQ. Between the trimmed V and J ends, which lost 5 bases and 8 bases, there was a span of 15 bases. The CDR3 sequence: CASSTTGSSEKLFF. The CDR3 coding sequence is TGTGCCAGCAGCACGACAGGATCCTCAGAAAAACTGTTTTTT.

The genes are TRBV19 and TRBJ2-7; 16 bases are a match to TRBD2. The CDR3 is 16 amino acids. Looked up from germline, CDR1 is LNHDA and CDR2 is SQIVND (reference sequence). V trimming: 5 bases; J trimming: 4 bases; junction bases outside the gene matches: 5. CDR3 sequence reads: CASSPQGLAGGYEQYF. DNA of the CDR3: TGTGCCAGTAGTCCCCAGGGACTAGCGGGAGGGTACGAGCAGTACTTC.

The gene calls are TRBV4-2 and TRBJ2-1, with 11 bases fitting TRBD1. The V segment lost 4 bases and the J segment 0 bases; nucleotides outside the gene matches: 23. Per germline, CDR1 LGHNA and CDR2 YNFKEQ. The CDR3 runs to 23 residues. For the CDR3, the DNA is TGTGCCAGCAGCCCGCGAAGGACAGGGGGCCCGGGGGACATTACTAGCTCCTACAATGAGCAGTTCTTC. Its protein product is CASSPRRTGGPGDITSSYNEQFF.

The chain joins TRBV4-2 to TRBJ2-5; the D gene is possibly TRBD1 (5 bases). CDR1 LGHNA and CDR2 YNFKEQ come from the germline V gene. V gave up 0 bases and J gave up 4 bases, with 12 bases separating them. The CDR3 totals 15 residues. In DNA form, the CDR3 reads TGTGCCAGCAGCCAAGACCACTCCAGGGCAGAGACCCAGTACTTC. Translated: CASSQDHSRAETQYF.

The V call is TRBV11-2, the J call TRBJ1-2; D may be TRBD1 (6 bases). This CDR3 has 12 residues. Between the trimmed V and J ends, which lost 0 bases and 13 bases, there was a span of 12 bases. Germline CDR1 and CDR2: SGHAT and FQNNGV. CDR3 nucleotides: TGTGCCAGCAGCTTAGATACAGGGTCGATCACCTTC. The encoded protein is CASSLDTGSITF.

The CDR3 DNA is TGTGCCAGCAGATTAATGTGGGGGAAAGGGGACAATGAGCAGTTCTTC. Protein product: CASRLMWGKGDNEQFF. The chain recombines TRBV27 with TRBJ2-1, with D tentatively TRBD1 or TRBD2 (5 bases each). V lost 6 bases, J lost 5 bases, and 20 bases lay in between. This CDR3 region has 16 residues. Per the germline V gene, CDR1 is MNHEY and CDR2 is SMNVEV (reference sequence).

CDR3 coding DNA: TGTGCCGCCAACCGGGACAGGGGGCGGTACGAGCAGTACTTC. Protein product: CAANRDRGRYEQYF. The chain has TRBV6-1 and TRBJ2-7, with 12 bases fitting TRBD1. CDR3 size: 14 residues. Germline CDR1 is MNHNS and CDR2 is SASEGT. The V and J ends lost 11 bases and 4 bases, in that order; junction bases with no gene match: 9.

This clone was recorded once. The chain joins TRBV7-8 to TRBJ1-4; D is unresolved. The CDR3 runs to 16 residues. Between the trimmed V and J ends, which lost 4 bases and 3 bases, there was a span of 15 bases. Germline CDR1 is SGHVS and CDR2 is FQNEAQ. DNA for the CDR3: TGTGCCAGCAGCTCTCGTGGAGGCAAGCCTAATGAAAAACTGTTTTTT. Translating gives CASSSRGGKPNEKLFF. The full variable domain, in which reference TRBV7-8 and TRBJ1-4 provide the parts outside the CDR3, is GAGVSQSPRYKVAKRGQDVALRCDPISGHVSLFWYQQALGQGPEFLTYFQNEAQLDKSGLPSDRFFAERPEGSVSTLKIQRTQQEDSAVYLCASSSRGGKPNEKLFFGSGTQLSVL.

J is TRBJ2-1 and V is TRBV7-9; 13 bases map to TRBD2. V shed 5 bases and J 2 bases; nucleotides not matched to a gene: 9. Germline V lookup: CDR1 SEHNR, CDR2 FQNEAQ (reference sequence). CDR3 size: 18 residues. CDR3 in amino acids: CASSQLLGLAGAYNEQFF. In nucleotides, the CDR3 is TGTGCCAGCAGCCAACTACTTGGACTAGCGGGAGCCTACAATGAGCAGTTCTTC.

This clone was observed a handful of times. The rearrangement links TRBV28 to TRBJ2-7, with 10 bases matching TRBD1. The germline V gene encodes CDR1 MDHEN and CDR2 SYDVKM. The CDR3 extends over 15 amino acids. The V segment lost 6 bases and the J segment 3 bases; nucleotides outside the gene matches: 8. The CDR3 nucleotides read TGTGCCAGCAGATCCCTTGGGACAGGGGACTACGAGCAGTACTTC. Protein sequence: CASRSLGTGDYEQYF.

Comments on this clone: A read error may produce the germline difference seen at one junction end. The CDR3 DNA is TGTGCTAGCAGCTTAGGTCAGCCAAACAATGAGCAGTTCTTC. Amino acids: CASSLGQPNNEQFF. The chain couples TRBV7-7 to TRBJ2-1; D unclear. CDR1 is SSHAT and CDR2 is FNYEAQ in the germline V gene (reference sequence). This CDR3 is built from 14 residues.

This clone was detected only a few times. The rearrangement uses TRBV11-3 and TRBJ2-5; tentatively, D is TRBD1 or TRBD2 (5 bases each). The germline CDR1 and CDR2 sequences are SGHNT and YENEEA. Trimming stripped 3 bases from V and 4 bases from J, with 9 bases between. The CDR3 consists of 13 residues. As DNA, the CDR3 is TGTGCCAGCAGCTTCACTGGGGGAGAGACCCAGTACTTC. Encoded protein: CASSFTGGETQYF.

CDR3 amino acids: CASTRVEGGAVRCEQFF. CDR3 DNA sequence: TGTGCCAGTACTAGGGTCGAGGGCGGGGCTGTCCGTTGTGAGCAGTTCTTC. The chain is built from TRBV19 and TRBJ2-1; possibly TRBD2 for D (6 bases). Germline loops: CDR1 LNHDA, CDR2 SQIVND (reference sequence). The CDR3 runs 17 residues. Between the trimmed V and J ends, which lost 7 bases and 9 bases, there was a span of 28 bases.

V is TRBV9 and J is TRBJ2-3; possibly TRBD1 for D (5 bases). V was pared by 4 bases and J by 2 bases, with 14 bases between. Germline CDR1 reads SGDLS; CDR2 reads YYNGEE. The CDR3 runs to 15 residues. Here the CDR3 DNA reads TGTGCCAGCAGCTCGCGACAGCAACCCACAGATACGCAGTATTTT. This codes for CASSSRQQPTDTQYF.

The chain couples TRBV5-5 to TRBJ2-5, with 7 bases that match TRBD1. Germline CDR1 is SGHKS and CDR2 is YYEKEE (reference sequence). The CDR3 totals 14 residues. The J segment lost 5 bases and the V segment lost 3 bases, leaving 7 bases of the junction unmatched. In DNA, the CDR3 is TGTGCCAGCAGCTCGGGACAGCTCCCGGAGACCCAGTACTTC. Translating gives CASSSGQLPETQYF.

The CDR3, as DNA: TGTGCCAGCAGCCTAATGAACACCGGGGAGCTGTTTTTT. Amino acids: CASSLMNTGELFF. The chain uses TRBV7-2 and TRBJ2-2; D gene ambiguous. The V end lost 5 bases, the J end lost 1 base, and 5 bases lay between the germline ends. This CDR3 comprises 13 residues. Germline loops: CDR1 SGHTA, CDR2 FQGNSA.

The V and J genes are TRBV14 and TRBJ2-7; maybe TRBD2 (6 bases). With 6 bases removed from V and 2 bases from J, the gap between germline ends came to 14 bases. CDR3 length: 14 residues. Germline lookup yields CDR1 SGHDN and CDR2 FVKESK. The CDR3 here is CASSPGTGAYEQYF. The CDR3 nucleotides read TGTGCCAGCAGTCCCGGGACGGGGGCCTACGAGCAGTACTTC.

This clone appeared a single time. V usage is TRBV18 and J usage is TRBJ2-7; D call uncertain. The CDR3 covers 13 residues. CDR1 and CDR2 from the germline V gene are KGHSH and LQKENI. Trimming took off 6 bases at V and 5 bases at J, with 14 bases between the two ends. The DNA of the CDR3 is TGTGCCAGCTCCGAGGCAGTAAGGAACGAGCAGTACTTC. Translation gives CASSEAVRNEQYF.

The rearrangement uses TRBV4-3 and TRBJ2-3; D not resolved. The CDR3 sequence is 13 residues long. Trimming removed 7 bases at V and 5 bases at J, with 13 bases between. CDR1 is LGHNA, CDR2 YSLEER, per germline. CDR3 in amino acids: CASTPSLGDTQYF. Written as DNA, the CDR3 is TGCGCCAGCACCCCCTCTTTGGGAGATACGCAGTATTTT.

The J gene is TRBJ2-3, the V gene TRBV6-6, with TRBD1 matching over 7 bases. CDR3 size: 14 residues. The ends lost 7 bases at V and 2 bases at J; junction bases unmatched: 6. CDR1 and CDR2 from the germline V gene are MNHNY and SVGAGI (reference sequence). The CDR3 DNA sequence: TGTGCCAGCATTTGGACAGGCGCCACAGATACGCAGTATTTT. Its translation: CASIWTGATDTQYF.

This clone was seen only once. This sequence joins TRBV6-5 and TRBJ1-6, with 7 positions matching TRBD1. The CDR3 loop spans 16 amino acids. CDR1 MNHEY and CDR2 SVGAGI come from the germline V gene. With 0 bases clipped from V and 8 bases from J, the junction kept 7 bases outside the gene matches. CDR3 DNA sequence: TGTGCCAGCAGTTACTCGGGGACAGAGCGGGATTCACCCCTCCACTTT. This gives the protein CASSYSGTERDSPLHF.

The chain is built from TRBV27 and TRBJ2-2; D is uncertain. CDR3 size: 14 residues. Per germline, CDR1 MNHEY and CDR2 SMNVEV (reference sequence). V dropped 3 bases and J dropped 5 bases, with 10 bases sitting between them. The CDR3, as DNA: TGTGCCAGCAGTTTTCGGCCCCAAACCGGGGAGCTGTTTTTT. It encodes CASSFRPQTGELFF.

The chain uses TRBV6-1 and TRBJ2-1, with D tentatively TRBD1 (5 bases). The CDR3 is made up of 14 amino acids. Trimming left V 8 bases short and J 6 bases short, with 17 bases between. CDR1 is MNHNS and CDR2 is SASEGT in the germline V gene. The chain's CDR3 is CASQGAEYGNEQFF. The CDR3 bases are TGTGCCAGCCAAGGGGCGGAATACGGCAATGAGCAGTTCTTC.

The gene calls are TRBV7-9 and TRBJ1-1; D remains ambiguous. V shed 5 bases and J shed 9 bases, with 10 bases lying between them. The CDR3 covers 11 residues. Germline V gives CDR1 SEHNR, CDR2 FQNEAQ (reference sequence). This CDR3 is CASSKGRKAFF. In nucleotides, the CDR3 is TGTGCCAGCAGCAAGGGCAGAAAAGCTTTCTTT.

The chain joins TRBV19 to TRBJ2-3; D gene uncertain. Between the trimmed V and J ends, which lost 8 bases and 2 bases, there was a span of 14 bases. The CDR3 runs 14 residues. CDR1 and CDR2 (germline): LNHDA, SQIVND (reference sequence). The CDR3 here is CASSDQHSTDTQYF. CDR3 DNA sequence: TGTGCCAGTTCGGACCAGCATTCCACAGATACGCAGTATTTT.

This chain uses TRBV28 with TRBJ1-2; perhaps TRBD1 as D (5 bases). CDR1 and CDR2 from the germline V gene are MDHEN and SYDVKM. The V end lost 6 bases, the J end lost 2 bases, and 13 bases lay between the germline ends. The CDR3 has 14 residues. CDR3 residues: CASRVGGTNYGYTF. The CDR3 DNA reads TGTGCCAGCAGGGTCGGGGGAACCAACTATGGCTACACCTTC.